Sequencing of this TCR beta chain was carried out in a study of blood T cell repertoires in COVID-19. Background on the study: From T cells, B-cell-depleted T cells, or PBMCs came the material, which was cDNA or gDNA.

Per the original methods: Counts of nucleated cells, estimated from reference gene primer amplification, were obtained. Data came from immunoSEQ multiplex PCR; TCRdb stores just in-frame clones and leaves some out. V, J and clone size reflect that table, while D and trimming were determined from the DNA. In the table there are roughly 280,000 clones, about 89% of which are singletons. Per the germline V gene, CDR1 is PRHDT and CDR2 is FYEKMQ (reference sequence). V was shortened by 7 bases and J by 0 bases, with 12 bases between the two germline ends. This CDR3 spans 15 amino acids. This chain uses TRBV13 with TRBJ2-2, with D perhaps TRBD1 (5 bases). Material for sequencing was peripheral blood. The sequence came from a man aged 50-59 years with acute or convalescent COVID-19. CDR3 loop: CASTLRGSNTGELFF. The CDR3, as DNA: TGTGCCAGCACCCTTAGGGGCTCGAACACCGGGGAGCTGTTTTTT.